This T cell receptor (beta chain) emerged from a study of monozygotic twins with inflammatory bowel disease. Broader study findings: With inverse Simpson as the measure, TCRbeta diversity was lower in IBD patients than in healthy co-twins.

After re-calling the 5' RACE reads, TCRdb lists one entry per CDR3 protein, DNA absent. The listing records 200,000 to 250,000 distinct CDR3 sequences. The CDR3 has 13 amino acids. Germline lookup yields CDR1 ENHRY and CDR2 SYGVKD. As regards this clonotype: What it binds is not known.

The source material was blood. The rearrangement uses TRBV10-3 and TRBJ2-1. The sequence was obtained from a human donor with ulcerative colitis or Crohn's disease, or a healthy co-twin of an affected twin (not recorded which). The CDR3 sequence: CAISVQQPNEQFF.